This T cell receptor (beta chain) originates from a study of control samples from healthy donors and cancer patients. V shed 2 bases and J 4 bases; nucleotides not matched to a gene: 5. CDR1 is MNHNS, CDR2 SASEGT, per germline. The CDR3 totals 15 residues. TCRdb keeps only in-frame clones here, not all; method: immunoSEQ multiplex PCR. The data show some 120,000 clones, with roughly 95% seen just once and approximately 4% held by the top ten. Sequencing used blood. This receptor was obtained from a man aged 25 to 40 in good health. The chain uses TRBV6-1 and TRBJ2-5; 9 bases match TRBD2. The CDR3 sequence: CASSESGRGGETQYF. CDR3 sequence (DNA): TGTGCCAGCAGTGAATCGGGGCGGGGGGGAGAGACCCAGTACTTC.